This T cell receptor (beta chain) derives from a study of T cell repertoires and leukemia-associated antigens. About the research overall: Each sample gave roughly 3 to 5.0 million effective reads. General study results and limits: No significant group difference appeared in Vbeta, Jbeta or VDJ counts.

The V gene's germline CDR1 is SGHRS and CDR2 YFSETQ. Trimming cost V 2 bases and J 5 bases, with 17 bases left between them. This CDR3 has 15 amino acids. CD3+ T cells were rested overnight without fetal bovine serum. TCRdb re-analysed the 5' RACE reads in MiXCR, keeping a single row per CDR3 protein. This sample has some 11,000 distinct CDR3 sequences, with about two fifths found just once. This clonotype is medium-sized within its sample. Its antigen is not identified. The source is a female donor in good health. This rearrangement joins TRBV5-1 to TRBJ2-7; D possibly matches TRBD1 or TRBD2 (5 bases each). Sequencing used CD3+ T cells sorted from blood and cultured. CDR3 amino acids: CASSFRDPTVDEQYF. The CDR3 DNA reads TGCGCCAGCAGCTTCCGGGACCCCACGGTTGACGAGCAGTACTTC.